The rows below give T cell receptor beta chains drawn from one sample of a study of long-term antiretroviral therapy in people with HIV. TCRdb's copy holds only in-frame clones and misses some; the assay was immunoSEQ multiplex PCR. This sample has some 33,000 clones, with 95% to 98% found just once. Specimen: unsorted PBMCs, collected 7.6 years after starting antiretroviral therapy. These receptors were collected from a man aged 30 to 45 with HIV. Both conserved end residues are part of each CDR3. The D gene is left open where the match is weak. Only some rows state a clone size, as once, few, many or a class for expanded clones.

abundance	d_gene	j_gene	v_gene	CDR3nt	CDR3aa
-	-	TRBJ1-5	TRBV7-2	TGTGCCAGCAGCTTTAGGGCTCCCGGGCCCCAGCATTTT	CASSFRAPGPQHF
once	-	TRBJ2-3	TRBV19	TGTGCCAGTAGTATAGATTGGACAGATACGCAGTATTTT	CASSIDWTDTQYF
-	-	TRBJ2-7	TRBV7-2	TGTGCCAGCAGCTACTACGGACCCAGCTCCTACGAGCAGTACTTC	CASSYYGPSSYEQYF
-	TRBD2	TRBJ2-2	TRBV9	TGTGCCAGCAGCTATGCCCGGGGGGGCATTAACACCGGGGAGCTGTTTTTT	CASSYARGGINTGELFF
-	TRBD1	TRBJ1-2	TRBV4-2	TGTGCCAGCAGCCAAGATTTGGACCTACCGGGGGACCCCAGGGGGAATGGCTACACCTTC	CASSQDLDLPGDPRGNGYTF
-	-	TRBJ2-7	TRBV9	TGTGCCAGCAGCGTGGGGGCCGGATGGGAGCAGTACTTC	CASSVGAGWEQYF
-	-	TRBJ2-7	TRBV27	TGTGCCAGCAGTTCCAGCCACGAGCAGTACTTC	CASSSSHEQYF
-	-	TRBJ1-1	TRBV11-2	TGTGCCAGCAGCTCCCCCCGAGGGATGAACACTGAAGCTTTCTTT	CASSSPRGMNTEAFF
-	-	TRBJ1-1	TRBV4-2	TGTGCCAGCAGCCAGGTCGGAGGGGGGAACACTGAAGCTTTCTTT	CASSQVGGGNTEAFF
-	-	TRBJ1-1	TRBV19	TGTGCCAGTAGTAGAGGGGCCACTGAAGCTTTCTTT	CASSRGATEAFF
-	TRBD1	TRBJ1-5	TRBV29-1	TGCAGCGTTGTCTGGGACAGGGTACCCGGTCAGCCCCAGCATTTT	CSVVWDRVPGQPQHF
-	-	TRBJ2-5	TRBV19	TGTGCCAGTAGTATAGGAGGATTTCGGTCGCGTTCTCAAGAGACCCAGTACTTC	CASSIGGFRSRSQETQYF
-	-	TRBJ1-5	TRBV19	TGTGCCAGTAGTACCGGCCGGGGGGGGGATCAGCCCCAGCATTTT	CASSTGRGGDQPQHF
-	-	TRBJ2-7	TRBV6-5	TGTGCCAGCAGTTATTCGACCCCCCCCGTGGGGGAGCAGTACTTC	CASSYSTPPVGEQYF
-	TRBD2	TRBJ2-3	TRBV6-5	TGTGCCAGCAGCAGTAGCGGGAGTGGAGATACGCAGTATTTT	CASSSSGSGDTQYF
-	-	TRBJ1-3	TRBV11-2	TGTGCCAGCAGCTTAGTAGGGACGGGCTCTGGAAACACCATATATTTT	CASSLVGTGSGNTIYF
-	-	TRBJ1-1	TRBV19	TGTGCCAGTAGACCCATAGACAGGACCAAGAACACTGAAGCTTTCTTT	CASRPIDRTKNTEAFF
-	-	TRBJ1-1	TRBV5-1	TGCGCCAGCTCCTCGGCACTTCATAACACTGAAGCTTTCTTT	CASSSALHNTEAFF
-	-	TRBJ1-6	TRBV6-6	TGTGCCAGCAGGTACCCCGGGGGGTGGAATTCACCCCTCCACTTT	CASRYPGGWNSPLHF
-	-	TRBJ2-5	TRBV5-1	TGCGCCAGCAGCCCGGGGGCTACCCGGGAGACCCAGTACTTC	CASSPGATRETQYF
-	-	TRBJ2-3	TRBV6-1	TGTGCCAGCTCCAGCCTTTTCACAGATACGCAGTATTTT	CASSSLFTDTQYF
-	TRBD2	TRBJ2-7	TRBV4-3	TGCGCCAGCAGCCATCTCTTACGGGAGGGCGAGCAGTACTTC	CASSHLLREGEQYF
-	-	TRBJ1-2	TRBV6-6	TGTGCCAGCAGTTACTCGAGGGAGAGGAACTATGGCTACACCTTC	CASSYSRERNYGYTF
-	-	TRBJ1-1	TRBV4-2	TGTGCCAGCAGCCTGGGGGGTGAAGCTTTCTTT	CASSLGGEAFF
-	-	TRBJ2-7	TRBV4-2	TGTGCCAGCAGCCAAGATCAGGGTAGCGCTCTCTCCTACGAGCAGTACTTC	CASSQDQGSALSYEQYF
-	-	TRBJ2-1	TRBV27	TGTGCCACCCGAATTGAGGGTGCCTCCTACAATGAGCAGTTCTTC	CATRIEGASYNEQFF
-	TRBD2	TRBJ2-1	TRBV5-4	TGTGCCAGCAGCTTGGGGCTAGCGGGAGGGCCGGGTGGTGAGCAGTTCTTC	CASSLGLAGGPGGEQFF
-	-	TRBJ2-1	TRBV27	TGTGCCAGCAGTTTAACGCTAGATGGGAATGAGCAGTTCTTC	CASSLTLDGNEQFF
-	TRBD1	TRBJ2-2	TRBV29-1	TGCAGCGTACTTACAGGGGGCACCGGGGAGCTGTTTTTT	CSVLTGGTGELFF
-	-	TRBJ2-7	TRBV6-1	TGTGCCAGCAGTGTTTGGCGGGAGCAGTACTTC	CASSVWREQYF
once	TRBD1	TRBJ1-2	TRBV7-8	TGTGCCAGCAGCTTATCCGGGACAGGCGCTTATGGCTACACCTTC	CASSLSGTGAYGYTF
-	TRBD2	TRBJ2-7	TRBV11-2	TGTGCCAGCAGCACATCCAGGACTAGCGGGAACCCGTACGAGCAGTACTTC	CASSTSRTSGNPYEQYF
-	-	TRBJ2-1	TRBV5-1	TGCGCCAGCAGCTTCCTATCCTACAATGAGCAGTTCTTC	CASSFLSYNEQFF
-	-	TRBJ1-2	TRBV4-1	TGCGCCAGCAGCCAATCACCTCTTGGTAATGCGGGGGATAGCTACACCTTC	CASSQSPLGNAGDSYTF
once	TRBD1	TRBJ2-7	TRBV4-3	TGCGCCAGCAGCCAAGATTACAGGGGTGGATCCTACGAGCAGTACTTC	CASSQDYRGGSYEQYF
-	-	TRBJ1-6	TRBV5-1	TGCGCCAGCAGAAGTGCCTTTAATTCACCCCTCCACTTT	CASRSAFNSPLHF
-	TRBD1	TRBJ1-5	TRBV6-6	TGTGCCAGCCGGGACAGACGGAAAGGGGTAAAACAGCCCCAGCATTTT	CASRDRRKGVKQPQHF
once	-	TRBJ1-2	TRBV14	TGTGCCAGCAGCCACGACACCAACTATGGCTACACCTTC	CASSHDTNYGYTF
-	-	TRBJ1-3	TRBV13	TGTGCCAGCAGTTCAACCCTGGGCTCTGGAAACACCATATATTTT	CASSSTLGSGNTIYF
-	-	TRBJ2-3	TRBV4-1	TGCGCCAGCCGGGACGCAGATACGCAGTATTTT	CASRDADTQYF
-	-	TRBJ1-5	TRBV12-5	TGTGCTAGTGGACCCGGACTACGTGGGGCGCCCCAGCATTTT	CASGPGLRGAPQHF
-	TRBD2	TRBJ2-1	TRBV29-1	TGCAGCGCAACCGGGACTAGCGGGAGTGATGAGCAGTTCTTC	CSATGTSGSDEQFF
-	-	TRBJ2-2	TRBV12-5	TGTGCTAGTGGCTCACGCGCCGGGGGCACCCCCGGGGAGCTGTTTTTT	CASGSRAGGTPGELFF
-	TRBD2	TRBJ2-7	TRBV2	TGTGCCAGCATCCCTCGGAGACTAGCCTTCGAGCAGTACTTC	CASIPRRLAFEQYF
-	-	TRBJ1-1	TRBV11-2	TGTGCCAGCAGCCCTAGAGGGAGTCTGAACACTGAAGCTTTCTTT	CASSPRGSLNTEAFF
-	TRBD1	TRBJ2-7	TRBV18	TGTGCCAGCTCACCGAGGACAGGGGCCGTCTACGAGCAGTACTTC	CASSPRTGAVYEQYF
-	-	TRBJ2-1	TRBV19	TGTGCCAGTAGGAAGCAGGGACTTTACAATGAGCAGTTCTTC	CASRKQGLYNEQFF
-	-	TRBJ1-4	TRBV9	TGTGCCAGCAGCGGCTCGACGGACATTAATGAAAAACTGTTTTTT	CASSGSTDINEKLFF
-	-	TRBJ2-7	TRBV2	TGTGCCAGCACCCTAAAGTACTTC	CASTLKYF
-	-	TRBJ1-5	TRBV6-1	TGTGCCAGCAGTGACGCGCAGGGGCTCAATCAGCCCCAGCATTTT	CASSDAQGLNQPQHF
-	-	TRBJ2-7	TRBV7-9	TGTGCCAGCAGCTTAGGGGACGGAGACTACGAGCAGTACTTC	CASSLGDGDYEQYF
-	-	TRBJ1-3	TRBV9	TGTGCCAGCAGCGTCGGTTCACACTCTGGAAACACCATATATTTT	CASSVGSHSGNTIYF